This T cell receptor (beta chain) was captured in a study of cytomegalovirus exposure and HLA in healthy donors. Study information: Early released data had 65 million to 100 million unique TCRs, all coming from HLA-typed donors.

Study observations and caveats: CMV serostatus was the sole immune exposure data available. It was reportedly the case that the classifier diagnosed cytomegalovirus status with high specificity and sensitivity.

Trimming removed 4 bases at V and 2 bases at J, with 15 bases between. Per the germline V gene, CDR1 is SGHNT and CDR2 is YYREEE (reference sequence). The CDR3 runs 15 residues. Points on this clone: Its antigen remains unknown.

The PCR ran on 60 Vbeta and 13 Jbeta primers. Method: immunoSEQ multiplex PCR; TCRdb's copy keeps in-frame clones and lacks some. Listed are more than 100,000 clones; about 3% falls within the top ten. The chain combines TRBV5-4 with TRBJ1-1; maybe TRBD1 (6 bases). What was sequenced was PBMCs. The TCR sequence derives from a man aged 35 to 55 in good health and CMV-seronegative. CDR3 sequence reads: CASSQGGIHNTEAFF. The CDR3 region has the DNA TGTGCCAGCAGCCAAGGGGGAATACACAACACTGAAGCTTTCTTT. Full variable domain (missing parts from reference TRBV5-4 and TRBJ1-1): ETGVTQSPTHLIKTRGQQVTLRCSSQSGHNTVSWYQQALGQGPQFIFQYYREEENGRGNFPPRFSGLQFPNYSSELNVNALELDDSALYLCASSQGGIHNTEAFFGQGTRLTVV.